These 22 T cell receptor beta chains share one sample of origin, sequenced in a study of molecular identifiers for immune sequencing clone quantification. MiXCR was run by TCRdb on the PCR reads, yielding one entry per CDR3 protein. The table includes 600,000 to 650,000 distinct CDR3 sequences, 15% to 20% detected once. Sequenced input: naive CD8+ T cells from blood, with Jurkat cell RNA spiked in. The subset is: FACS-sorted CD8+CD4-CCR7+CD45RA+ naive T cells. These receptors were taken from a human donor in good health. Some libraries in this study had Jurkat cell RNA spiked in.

CDR3 region: CATGDNEKLFF. The DNA for the CDR3 is TGCGCCACTGGGGATAATGAAAAACTGTTTTTT. J is TRBJ1-4 and V is TRBV10-2, with unresolved D. CDR1 is WSHSY, CDR2 SAAADI, per germline. This CDR3 contains 11 residues. V was cut by 10 bases and J by 4 bases, with 7 bases left in between.

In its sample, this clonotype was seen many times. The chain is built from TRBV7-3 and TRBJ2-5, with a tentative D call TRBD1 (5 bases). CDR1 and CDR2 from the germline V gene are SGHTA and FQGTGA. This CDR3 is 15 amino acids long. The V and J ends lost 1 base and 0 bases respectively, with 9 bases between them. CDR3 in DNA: TGTGCCAGCAGCTTAATGGGGCTAGACCAAGAGACCCAGTACTTC. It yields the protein CASSLMGLDQETQYF.

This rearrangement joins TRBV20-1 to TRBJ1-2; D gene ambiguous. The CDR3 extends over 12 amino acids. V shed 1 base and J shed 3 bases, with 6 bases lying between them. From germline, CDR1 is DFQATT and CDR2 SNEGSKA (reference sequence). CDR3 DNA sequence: TGCAGTGCTAGAGGGACGGACTATGGCTACACCTTC. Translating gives CSARGTDYGYTF.

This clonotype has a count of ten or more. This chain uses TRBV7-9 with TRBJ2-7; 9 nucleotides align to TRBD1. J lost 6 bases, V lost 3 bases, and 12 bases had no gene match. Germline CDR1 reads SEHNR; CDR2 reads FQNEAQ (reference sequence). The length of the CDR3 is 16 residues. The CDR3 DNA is TGTGCCAGCAGCTTCCCACCCGGGACAGGGAACTTCGAGCAGTACTTC. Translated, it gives CASSFPPGTGNFEQYF.

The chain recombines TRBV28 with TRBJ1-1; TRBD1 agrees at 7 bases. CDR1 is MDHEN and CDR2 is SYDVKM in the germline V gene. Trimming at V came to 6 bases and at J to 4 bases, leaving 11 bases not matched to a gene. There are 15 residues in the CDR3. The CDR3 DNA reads TGTGCCAGCAGAAAGAGACAGGGAGGAGGCACTGAAGCTTTCTTT. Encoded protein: CASRKRQGGGTEAFF.

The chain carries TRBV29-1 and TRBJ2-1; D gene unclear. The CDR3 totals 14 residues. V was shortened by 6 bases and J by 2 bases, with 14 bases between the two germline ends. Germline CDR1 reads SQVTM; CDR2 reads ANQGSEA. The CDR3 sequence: CSVEDGLTYNEQFF. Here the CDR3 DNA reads TGCAGCGTCGAGGACGGATTAACCTACAATGAGCAGTTCTTC.

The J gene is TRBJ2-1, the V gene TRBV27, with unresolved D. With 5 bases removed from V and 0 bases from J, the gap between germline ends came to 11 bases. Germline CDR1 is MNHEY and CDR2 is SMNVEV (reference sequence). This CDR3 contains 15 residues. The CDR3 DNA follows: TGTGCCAGCAGTCAGAGATGGGGCTCCTACAATGAGCAGTTCTTC. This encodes CASSQRWGSYNEQFF.

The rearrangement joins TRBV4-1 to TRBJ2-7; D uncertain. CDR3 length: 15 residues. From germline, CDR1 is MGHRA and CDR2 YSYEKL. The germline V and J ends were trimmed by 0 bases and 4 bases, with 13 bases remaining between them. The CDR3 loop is CASSQDLFGSYEQYF. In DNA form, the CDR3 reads TGCGCCAGCAGCCAAGATCTGTTTGGTTCTTACGAGCAGTACTTC.

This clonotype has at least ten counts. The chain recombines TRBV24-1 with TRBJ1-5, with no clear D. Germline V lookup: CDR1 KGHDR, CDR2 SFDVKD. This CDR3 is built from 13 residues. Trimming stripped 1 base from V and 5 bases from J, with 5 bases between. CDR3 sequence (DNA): TGTGCCACCAGTGATTTAGGCTATCAGCCCCAGCATTTT. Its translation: CATSDLGYQPQHF.

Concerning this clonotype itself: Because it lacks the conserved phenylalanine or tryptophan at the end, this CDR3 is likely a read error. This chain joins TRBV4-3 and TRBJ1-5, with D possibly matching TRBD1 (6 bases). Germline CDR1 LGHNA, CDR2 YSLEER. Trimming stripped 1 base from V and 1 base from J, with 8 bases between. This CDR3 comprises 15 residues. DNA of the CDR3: TGCGCCAGCAGCCAAGGGACAGAGAGCAATCAGCCCCAGCATCTT. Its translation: CASSQGTESNQPQHL.

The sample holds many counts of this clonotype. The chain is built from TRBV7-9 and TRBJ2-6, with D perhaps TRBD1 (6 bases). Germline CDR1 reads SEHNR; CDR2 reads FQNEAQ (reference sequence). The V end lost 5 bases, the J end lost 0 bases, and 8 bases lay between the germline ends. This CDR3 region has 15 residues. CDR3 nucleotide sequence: TGTGCCAGCAGCGGGGGACACTCTGGGGCCAACGTCCTGACTTTC. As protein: CASSGGHSGANVLTF.

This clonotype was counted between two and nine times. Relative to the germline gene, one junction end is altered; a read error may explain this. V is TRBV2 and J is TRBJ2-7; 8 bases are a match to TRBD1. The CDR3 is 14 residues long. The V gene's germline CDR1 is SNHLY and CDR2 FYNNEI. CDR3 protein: CASTRTGLSCEQYF. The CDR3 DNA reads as TGTGCCAGCACTAGGACAGGGCTCTCCTGCGAGCAGTACTTC.

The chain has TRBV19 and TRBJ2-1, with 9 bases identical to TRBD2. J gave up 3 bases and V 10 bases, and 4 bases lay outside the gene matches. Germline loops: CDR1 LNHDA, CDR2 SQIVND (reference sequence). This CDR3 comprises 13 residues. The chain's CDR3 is CAISSGVYNEQFF. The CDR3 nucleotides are TGTGCCATATCTAGCGGGGTCTACAATGAGCAGTTCTTC.

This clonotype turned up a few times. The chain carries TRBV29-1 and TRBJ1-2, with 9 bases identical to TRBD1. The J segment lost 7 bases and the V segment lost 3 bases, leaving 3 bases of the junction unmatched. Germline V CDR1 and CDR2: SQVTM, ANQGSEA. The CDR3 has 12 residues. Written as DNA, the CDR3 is TGCAGCGTTGAGGGACAGGGTACTGGCTACACCTTC. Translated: CSVEGQGTGYTF. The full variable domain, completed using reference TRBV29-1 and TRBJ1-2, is SAVISQKPSRDICQRGTSLTIQCQVDSQVTMMFWYRQQPGQSLTLIATANQGSEATYESGFVIDKFPISRPNLTFSTLTVSNMSPEDSSIYLCSVEGQGTGYTFGSGTRLTVV.

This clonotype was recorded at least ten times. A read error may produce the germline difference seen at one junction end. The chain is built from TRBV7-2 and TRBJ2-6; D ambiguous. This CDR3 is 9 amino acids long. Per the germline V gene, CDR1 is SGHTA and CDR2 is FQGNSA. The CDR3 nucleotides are TGTGCCAGCAGCCTTGTCCCGACTTTC. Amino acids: CASSLVPTF.

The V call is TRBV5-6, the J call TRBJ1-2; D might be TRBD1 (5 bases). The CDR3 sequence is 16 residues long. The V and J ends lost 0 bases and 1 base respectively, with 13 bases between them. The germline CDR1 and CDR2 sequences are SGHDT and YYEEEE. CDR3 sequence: CASSLVTDGGNYGYTF. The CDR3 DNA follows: TGTGCCAGCAGCTTGGTCACGGACGGGGGTAACTATGGCTACACCTTC.

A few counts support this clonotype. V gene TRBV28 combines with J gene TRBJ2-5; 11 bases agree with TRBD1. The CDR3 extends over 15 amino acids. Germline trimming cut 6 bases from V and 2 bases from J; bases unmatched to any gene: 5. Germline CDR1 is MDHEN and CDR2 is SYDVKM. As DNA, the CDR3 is TGTGCCAGCAGCATCCGGGACAGGGGGCAAGAGACCCAGTACTTC. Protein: CASSIRDRGQETQYF.

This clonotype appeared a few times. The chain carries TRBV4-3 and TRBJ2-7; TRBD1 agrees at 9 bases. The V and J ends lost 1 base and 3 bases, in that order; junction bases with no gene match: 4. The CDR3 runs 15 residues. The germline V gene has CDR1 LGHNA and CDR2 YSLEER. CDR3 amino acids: CASSQGGQGGYEQYF. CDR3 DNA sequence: TGCGCCAGCAGCCAAGGGGGACAGGGAGGCTACGAGCAGTACTTC.

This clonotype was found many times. CDR3 sequence: CASSEASVGGTEAFF. The CDR3 nucleotides are TGTGCCAGCAGTGAAGCGAGTGTGGGGGGAACTGAAGCTTTCTTT. This chain joins TRBV6-1 and TRBJ1-1; possibly TRBD1 for D (5 bases). Per the germline V gene, CDR1 is MNHNS and CDR2 is SASEGT. Trimming left V 0 bases short and J 5 bases short, with 13 bases between. This CDR3 is built from 15 residues.

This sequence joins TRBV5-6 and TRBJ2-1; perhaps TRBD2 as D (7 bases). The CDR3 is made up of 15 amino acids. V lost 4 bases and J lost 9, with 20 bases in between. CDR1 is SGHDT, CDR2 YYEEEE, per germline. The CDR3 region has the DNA TGTGCCAGCAGCAGCCCGGGGGGCGGAATCCGTGAGCAGTTCTTC. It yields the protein CASSSPGGGIREQFF.

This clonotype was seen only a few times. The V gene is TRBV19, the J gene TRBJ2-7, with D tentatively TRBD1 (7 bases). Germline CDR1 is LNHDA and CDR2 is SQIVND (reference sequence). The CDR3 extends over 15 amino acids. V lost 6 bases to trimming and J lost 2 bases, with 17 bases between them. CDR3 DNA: TGTGCCAGTAGCCCCTGGCAGGGGGGAACCTACGAGCAGTACTTC. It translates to CASSPWQGGTYEQYF.

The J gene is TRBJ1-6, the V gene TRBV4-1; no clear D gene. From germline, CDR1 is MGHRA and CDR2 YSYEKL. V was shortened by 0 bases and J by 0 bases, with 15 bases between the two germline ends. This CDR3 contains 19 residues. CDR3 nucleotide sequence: TGCGCCAGCAGCCAAGACACGGACTCTCCGAGCTCCTATAATTCACCCCTCCACTTT. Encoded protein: CASSQDTDSPSSYNSPLHF.